These T cell receptor beta chains were read from a single sample in a study of Graves' ophthalmopathy and Graves' hyperthyroidism. MiXCR, run by TCRdb on the multiplex PCR reads, gives a single entry per CDR3 protein. The sample gives about 340,000 distinct CDR3 sequences, under 20% of which show up once; roughly 12% is in the top ten. Sequenced input: peripheral blood. These TCRs come from an adult man with Graves' ophthalmopathy. The CDR3 runs from the conserved cysteine through the conserved F or W. A D gene is named only where the DNA matches it firmly. Size values are once, few and many counts, or a class for expanded clones, and some rows have none.

j_gene: TRBJ1-1; d_gene: .; abundance: many; v_gene: TRBV10-3; CDR3aa: CAISDTMNTEAFF; CDR3nt: TGTGCCATCAGTGACACTATGAACACTGAAGCTTTCTTT
j_gene: TRBJ2-2; d_gene: .; abundance: .; v_gene: TRBV7-8; CDR3aa: CASSLLVGGTGELFF; CDR3nt: TGTGCCAGCAGCTTATTGGTGGGGGGAACCGGGGAGCTGTTTTTT
j_gene: TRBJ2-7; d_gene: .; abundance: .; v_gene: TRBV4-1; CDR3aa: CASSQPEGLRDEQYF; CDR3nt: TGCGCCAGCAGCCAACCGGAGGGACTTAGGGACGAGCAGTACTTC
j_gene: TRBJ2-7; d_gene: TRBD1; abundance: many; v_gene: TRBV9; CDR3aa: CASSGGGQGIHEQYF; CDR3nt: TGTGCCAGCAGCGGGGGGGGACAGGGGATTCACGAGCAGTACTTC
j_gene: TRBJ2-7; d_gene: .; abundance: many; v_gene: TRBV5-5; CDR3aa: CASSLIPAGDEQYF; CDR3nt: TGTGCCAGCAGCTTGATCCCTGCAGGGGACGAGCAGTACTTC
j_gene: TRBJ2-7; d_gene: TRBD2; abundance: many; v_gene: TRBV12-3/TRBV12-4; CDR3aa: CASSPGLAEGGYEQYF; CDR3nt: TGTGCCAGCAGTCCGGGACTAGCGGAAGGGGGGTACGAGCAGTACTTC
j_gene: TRBJ2-7; d_gene: .; abundance: many; v_gene: TRBV20-1; CDR3aa: CSAIMLLDEQYF; CDR3nt: TGCAGTGCCATCATGCTATTGGACGAGCAGTACTTC
j_gene: TRBJ2-7; d_gene: TRBD1; abundance: many; v_gene: TRBV7-9; CDR3aa: CASSFQGDLTYEQYF; CDR3nt: TGTGCCAGCAGCTTCCAGGGGGACCTAACCTACGAGCAGTACTTC
j_gene: TRBJ1-3; d_gene: .; abundance: .; v_gene: TRBV30; CDR3aa: CAWTPDGRPGNTIYF; CDR3nt: TGTGCCTGGACCCCGGACGGACGCCCTGGAAACACCATATATTTT
j_gene: TRBJ2-5; d_gene: .; abundance: many; v_gene: TRBV24-1; CDR3aa: CATSDSRTYETQYF; CDR3nt: TGTGCCACCAGTGACTCCAGGACGTACGAGACCCAGTACTTC
j_gene: TRBJ1-2; d_gene: TRBD1; abundance: many; v_gene: TRBV6-4; CDR3aa: CASSPEQGQGGNTINGYTF; CDR3nt: TGTGCCAGCAGCCCAGAACAGGGACAGGGGGGCAATACTATTAATGGCTACACCTTC
j_gene: TRBJ1-1; d_gene: .; abundance: .; v_gene: TRBV6-2/TRBV6-3; CDR3aa: CASSYKGTAEAFF; CDR3nt: TGTGCCAGCAGTTACAAAGGAACAGCTGAAGCTTTCTTT
j_gene: TRBJ2-6; d_gene: .; abundance: many; v_gene: TRBV9; CDR3aa: CASSVEMGANVLTF; CDR3nt: TGTGCCAGCAGCGTAGAGATGGGGGCCAACGTCCTGACTTTC
j_gene: TRBJ2-7; d_gene: TRBD2; abundance: .; v_gene: TRBV10-3; CDR3aa: CAIGGLAGANEQYF; CDR3nt: TGTGCCATCGGCGGACTAGCGGGAGCCAACGAGCAGTACTTC
j_gene: TRBJ1-5; d_gene: .; abundance: many; v_gene: TRBV12-3/TRBV12-4; CDR3aa: CASRGERGFGNQPQHF; CDR3nt: TGTGCCAGCAGGGGGGAACGAGGATTCGGCAATCAGCCCCAGCATTTT
j_gene: TRBJ2-1; d_gene: TRBD2; abundance: many; v_gene: TRBV9; CDR3aa: CASSVYNGEGEQFF; CDR3nt: TGTGCCAGCAGCGTATATAACGGGGAGGGTGAGCAGTTCTTC
j_gene: TRBJ2-5; d_gene: TRBD1; abundance: many; v_gene: TRBV28; CDR3aa: CASSLSQGRETQYF; CDR3nt: TGTGCCAGCAGTTTGTCACAGGGGCGAGAGACCCAGTACTTC
j_gene: TRBJ2-5; d_gene: TRBD1; abundance: many; v_gene: TRBV7-2; CDR3aa: CASSLVRQGPETQYF; CDR3nt: TGTGCCAGCAGCTTAGTACGACAGGGGCCCGAGACCCAGTACTTC
j_gene: TRBJ1-5; d_gene: TRBD1; abundance: many; v_gene: TRBV7-8; CDR3aa: CASSARDSNQPQHF; CDR3nt: TGTGCCAGCAGCGCCCGGGACAGTAATCAGCCCCAGCATTTT
j_gene: TRBJ2-7; d_gene: TRBD1; abundance: many; v_gene: TRBV27; CDR3aa: CASRPGTVTYEQYF; CDR3nt: TGTGCCAGCAGACCCGGGACAGTCACCTACGAGCAGTACTTC
j_gene: TRBJ2-7; d_gene: .; abundance: many; v_gene: TRBV2; CDR3aa: CASSEDNQRPFHEQYF; CDR3nt: TGTGCCAGCAGTGAAGACAATCAGCGGCCTTTCCACGAGCAGTACTTC
j_gene: TRBJ2-5; d_gene: .; abundance: .; v_gene: TRBV5-1; CDR3aa: CASSSWGDRGETQYF; CDR3nt: TGCGCCAGCAGCTCCTGGGGGGACAGAGGCGAGACCCAGTACTTC
j_gene: TRBJ2-7; d_gene: TRBD2; abundance: once; v_gene: TRBV4-2; CDR3aa: CASSQGRGDYEQYF; CDR3nt: TGTGCCAGCAGCCAAGGGCGGGGGGACTACGAGCAGTACTTC
j_gene: TRBJ1-1; d_gene: TRBD1; abundance: .; v_gene: TRBV3-1; CDR3aa: CASSHGDSTEAFF; CDR3nt: TGTGCCAGCAGCCATGGGGACAGCACTGAAGCTTTCTTT
j_gene: TRBJ2-7; d_gene: TRBD1; abundance: many; v_gene: TRBV7-2; CDR3aa: CASSLAGQGARGEQYF; CDR3nt: TGTGCCAGCAGCTTAGCGGGACAGGGGGCTCGAGGCGAGCAGTACTTC
j_gene: TRBJ2-5; d_gene: TRBD2; abundance: .; v_gene: TRBV20-1; CDR3aa: CSARAMSGRVETQYF; CDR3nt: TGCAGTGCTAGAGCGATGAGCGGGAGGGTAGAGACCCAGTACTTC
j_gene: TRBJ1-1; d_gene: .; abundance: many; v_gene: TRBV6-1; CDR3aa: CASGRQVNTEAFF; CDR3nt: TGTGCCAGCGGGCGACAGGTCAACACTGAAGCTTTCTTT
j_gene: TRBJ2-5; d_gene: .; abundance: many; v_gene: TRBV4-1; CDR3aa: CASSQEGLGETQYF; CDR3nt: TGCGCCAGCAGCCAAGAAGGCCTAGGGGAGACCCAGTACTTC
j_gene: TRBJ1-6; d_gene: .; abundance: many; v_gene: TRBV7-2; CDR3aa: CASSPGRSSYNSPLHF; CDR3nt: TGTGCCAGCAGCCCGGGACGGAGCTCCTATAATTCACCCCTCCACTTT
j_gene: TRBJ2-7; d_gene: TRBD2; abundance: few; v_gene: TRBV11-2; CDR3aa: CASSLGLAGNSNF; CDR3nt: TGTGCCAGCAGCTTGGGACTAGCGGGCAATTCGAACTTC
j_gene: TRBJ1-2; d_gene: TRBD1; abundance: .; v_gene: TRBV19; CDR3aa: CASRIGPGTEYGYTF; CDR3nt: TGTGCCAGTAGAATAGGCCCCGGGACAGAATATGGCTACACCTTC
j_gene: TRBJ2-7; d_gene: .; abundance: many; v_gene: TRBV3-1; CDR3aa: CASSQERGAEQYF; CDR3nt: TGTGCCAGCAGCCAAGAGAGGGGGGCCGAGCAGTACTTC
j_gene: TRBJ1-1; d_gene: .; abundance: many; v_gene: TRBV27; CDR3aa: CASRDSGLNTEAFF; CDR3nt: TGTGCCAGCCGAGACAGCGGGCTTAACACTGAAGCTTTCTTT
j_gene: TRBJ1-5; d_gene: .; abundance: many; v_gene: TRBV6-7; CDR3aa: CAIPPAGSGNQPQHF; CDR3nt: TGTGCCATTCCGCCCGCTGGAAGTGGCAATCAGCCCCAGCATTTT
j_gene: TRBJ2-2; d_gene: .; abundance: many; v_gene: TRBV7-2; CDR3aa: CASTISRNTGELFF; CDR3nt: TGTGCCAGCACCATTAGCCGGAACACCGGGGAGCTGTTTTTT
j_gene: TRBJ2-5; d_gene: TRBD1; abundance: many; v_gene: TRBV5-1; CDR3aa: CASSWAGTGQETQYF; CDR3nt: TGCGCCAGCAGCTGGGCCGGGACAGGGCAAGAGACCCAGTACTTC
j_gene: TRBJ1-1; d_gene: .; abundance: many; v_gene: TRBV6-5; CDR3aa: CASRPTLGISTEAFF; CDR3nt: TGTGCCAGCAGGCCGACCCTAGGGATTAGCACTGAAGCTTTCTTT
j_gene: TRBJ1-1; d_gene: .; abundance: .; v_gene: TRBV28; CDR3aa: CASVGGVKTEAFF; CDR3nt: TGTGCCAGCGTGGGAGGGGTAAAAACTGAAGCTTTCTTT
j_gene: TRBJ1-2; d_gene: .; abundance: once; v_gene: TRBV6-4; CDR3aa: CAAPDGGHGYTF; CDR3nt: TGTGCCGCTCCGGACGGGGGCCATGGCTACACCTTC
j_gene: TRBJ2-7; d_gene: .; abundance: .; v_gene: TRBV27; CDR3aa: CASSRGSFHEQYF; CDR3nt: TGTGCCAGCAGTCGGGGTTCCTTTCACGAGCAGTACTTC
j_gene: TRBJ1-1; d_gene: TRBD1; abundance: many; v_gene: TRBV11-2; CDR3aa: CASSFPGTGRTEAFF; CDR3nt: TGTGCCAGCAGCTTCCCCGGGACAGGGAGGACTGAAGCTTTCTTT
j_gene: TRBJ2-2; d_gene: TRBD1; abundance: many; v_gene: TRBV2; CDR3aa: CASTPGRGLAGELFF; CDR3nt: TGTGCCAGCACCCCTGGCAGGGGGCTTGCCGGGGAGCTGTTTTTT
j_gene: TRBJ2-7; d_gene: .; abundance: many; v_gene: TRBV10-3; CDR3aa: CAISDPDAWAYEQYF; CDR3nt: TGTGCCATCAGTGACCCGGACGCGTGGGCCTACGAGCAGTACTTC
j_gene: TRBJ1-5; d_gene: .; abundance: many; v_gene: TRBV12-3/TRBV12-4; CDR3aa: CASSLGYSHRGQPQHF; CDR3nt: TGTGCCAGCAGTTTAGGGTACAGCCATAGAGGACAGCCCCAGCATTTT
j_gene: TRBJ2-5; d_gene: TRBD2; abundance: .; v_gene: TRBV6-1; CDR3aa: CAISVVAGEVETQYF; CDR3nt: TGTGCCATCAGTGTGGTAGCGGGAGAGGTGGAGACCCAGTACTTC
j_gene: TRBJ1-1; d_gene: .; abundance: many; v_gene: TRBV12-5; CDR3aa: CASGLVGGRSEAFF; CDR3nt: TGTGCTAGTGGTTTGGTCGGGGGGCGATCTGAAGCTTTCTTT
j_gene: TRBJ1-5; d_gene: .; abundance: many; v_gene: TRBV6-1; CDR3aa: CASSARALSNQPQHF; CDR3nt: TGTGCCAGCAGTGCAAGGGCCCTTAGCAATCAGCCCCAGCATTTT
j_gene: TRBJ2-5; d_gene: TRBD1; abundance: few; v_gene: TRBV12-3/TRBV12-4; CDR3aa: CASSNRGRETQYF; CDR3nt: TGTGCCAGCAGTAACAGGGGGCGAGAGACCCAGTACTTC
j_gene: TRBJ2-7; d_gene: TRBD2; abundance: many; v_gene: TRBV11-3; CDR3aa: CASSSLAILAGTFAEQYF; CDR3nt: TGTGCCAGCAGCTCCCTCGCGATTCTAGCGGGAACGTTCGCCGAGCAGTACTTC
j_gene: TRBJ2-7; d_gene: TRBD1; abundance: many; v_gene: TRBV13; CDR3aa: CASSLGQGVSYEQYF; CDR3nt: TGTGCCAGCAGCTTAGGACAGGGGGTCTCCTACGAGCAGTACTTC
j_gene: TRBJ1-1; d_gene: .; abundance: once; v_gene: TRBV6-5; CDR3aa: CASSYGSHTEAFF; CDR3nt: TGTGCCAGCAGTTATGGGTCTCACACTGAAGCTTTCTTT
j_gene: TRBJ1-1; d_gene: .; abundance: .; v_gene: TRBV7-9; CDR3aa: CASSHLNTNTEAFF; CDR3nt: TGTGCCAGCAGCCATCTAAACACGAACACTGAAGCTTTCTTT
j_gene: TRBJ1-1; d_gene: .; abundance: many; v_gene: TRBV3-1; CDR3aa: CASSLRGRLDTEAFF; CDR3nt: TGTGCCAGCAGCCTCCGCGGCAGGTTGGACACTGAAGCTTTCTTT
j_gene: TRBJ1-2; d_gene: .; abundance: many; v_gene: TRBV7-2; CDR3aa: CASSTGLNYGYTF; CDR3nt: TGTGCCAGCAGCACGGGACTGAACTATGGCTACACCTTC
j_gene: TRBJ2-5; d_gene: TRBD2; abundance: many; v_gene: TRBV29-1; CDR3aa: CSVVPREEETQYF; CDR3nt: TGCAGCGTTGTCCCGCGGGAGGAAGAGACCCAGTACTTC
j_gene: TRBJ1-3; d_gene: .; abundance: many; v_gene: TRBV5-1; CDR3aa: CASSLEGRTGNTIYF; CDR3nt: TGCGCCAGCAGCTTGGAGGGGAGAACTGGAAACACCATATATTTT